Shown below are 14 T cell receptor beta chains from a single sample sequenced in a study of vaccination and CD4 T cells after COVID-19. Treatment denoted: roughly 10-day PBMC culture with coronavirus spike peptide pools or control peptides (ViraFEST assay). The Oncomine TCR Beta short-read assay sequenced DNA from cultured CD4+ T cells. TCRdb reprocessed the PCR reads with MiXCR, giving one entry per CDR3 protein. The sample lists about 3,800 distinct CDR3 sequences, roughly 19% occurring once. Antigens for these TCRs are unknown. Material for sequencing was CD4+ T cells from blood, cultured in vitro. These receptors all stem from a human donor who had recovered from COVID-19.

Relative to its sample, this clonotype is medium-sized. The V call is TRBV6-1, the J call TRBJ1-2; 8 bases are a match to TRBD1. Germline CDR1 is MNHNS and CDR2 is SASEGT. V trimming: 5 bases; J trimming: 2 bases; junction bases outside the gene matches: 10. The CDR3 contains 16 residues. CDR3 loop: CASSRPVQGVNYGYTF. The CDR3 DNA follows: TGTGCCAGCAGTCGACCCGTACAGGGGGTAAACTATGGCTACACCTTC.

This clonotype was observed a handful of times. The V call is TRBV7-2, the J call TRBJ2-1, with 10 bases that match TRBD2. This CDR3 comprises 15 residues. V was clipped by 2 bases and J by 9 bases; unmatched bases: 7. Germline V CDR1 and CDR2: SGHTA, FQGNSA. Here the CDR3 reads CASSLSASGGPEQFF. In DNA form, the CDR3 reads TGTGCCAGCAGCTTAAGTGCTAGCGGGGGACCTGAGCAGTTCTTC.

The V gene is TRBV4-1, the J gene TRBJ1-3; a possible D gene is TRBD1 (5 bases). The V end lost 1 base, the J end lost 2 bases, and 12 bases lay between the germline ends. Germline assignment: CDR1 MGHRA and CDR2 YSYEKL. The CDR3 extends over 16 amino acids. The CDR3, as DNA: TGCGCCAGCAGCCAAGGAGGGCAGGGTGCTGGAAACACCATATATTTT. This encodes CASSQGGQGAGNTIYF.

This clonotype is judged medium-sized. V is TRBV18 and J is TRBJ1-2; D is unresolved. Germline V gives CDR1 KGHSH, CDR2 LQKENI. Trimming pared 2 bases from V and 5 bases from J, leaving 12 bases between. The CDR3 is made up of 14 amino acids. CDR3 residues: CASSPREFTYGYTF. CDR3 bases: TGTGCCAGCTCACCAAGGGAGTTTACTTATGGCTACACCTTC.

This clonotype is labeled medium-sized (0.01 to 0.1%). CDR3 coding DNA: TGTGCCAAGGGCTACGGGGTTACAGTACAGAACACTGAAGCTTTCTTT. Protein product: CAKGYGVTVQNTEAFF. This rearrangement joins TRBV11-2 to TRBJ1-1; no firm D call. Looked up from germline, CDR1 is SGHAT and CDR2 is FQNNGV. V was trimmed by 10 bases and J by 1 base, leaving 22 bases between them. The CDR3 has 16 residues.

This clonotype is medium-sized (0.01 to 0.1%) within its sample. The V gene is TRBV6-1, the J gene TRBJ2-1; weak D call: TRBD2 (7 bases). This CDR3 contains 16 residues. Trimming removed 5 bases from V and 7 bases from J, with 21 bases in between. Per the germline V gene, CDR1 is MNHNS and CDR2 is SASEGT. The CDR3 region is CASSHLWGGSGNEQFF. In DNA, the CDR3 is TGTGCCAGCAGTCACCTGTGGGGGGGCTCGGGGAATGAGCAGTTCTTC.

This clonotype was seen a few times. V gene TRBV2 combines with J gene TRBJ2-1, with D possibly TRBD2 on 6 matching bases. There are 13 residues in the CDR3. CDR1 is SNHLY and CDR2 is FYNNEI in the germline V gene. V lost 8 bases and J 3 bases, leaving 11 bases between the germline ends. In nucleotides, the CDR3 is TGTGCCAGCCAAGGGAGGATCTACAATGAGCAGTTCTTC. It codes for CASQGRIYNEQFF.

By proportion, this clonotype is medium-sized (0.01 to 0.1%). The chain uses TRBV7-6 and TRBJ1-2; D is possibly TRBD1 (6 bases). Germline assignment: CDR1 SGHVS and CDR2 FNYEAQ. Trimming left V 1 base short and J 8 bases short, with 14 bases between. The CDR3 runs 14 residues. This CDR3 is CASSLGFRGQGYTF. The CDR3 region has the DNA TGTGCCAGCAGCTTAGGGTTTCGGGGGCAAGGCTACACCTTC.

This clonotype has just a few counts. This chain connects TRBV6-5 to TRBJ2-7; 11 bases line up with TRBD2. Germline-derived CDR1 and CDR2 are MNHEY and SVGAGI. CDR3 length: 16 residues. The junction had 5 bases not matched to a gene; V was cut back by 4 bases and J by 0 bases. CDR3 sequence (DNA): TGTGCCAGCAGTTCATTCGGGACTAGCGGCTCCTACGAGCAGTACTTC. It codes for CASSSFGTSGSYEQYF.

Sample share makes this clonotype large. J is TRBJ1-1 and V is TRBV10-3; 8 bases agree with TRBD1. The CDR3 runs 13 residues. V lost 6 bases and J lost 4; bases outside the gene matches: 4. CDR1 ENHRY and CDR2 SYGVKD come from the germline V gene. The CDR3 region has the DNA TGTGCCATCAGGGACAGGGAGGGCACTGAAGCTTTCTTT. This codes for CAIRDREGTEAFF.

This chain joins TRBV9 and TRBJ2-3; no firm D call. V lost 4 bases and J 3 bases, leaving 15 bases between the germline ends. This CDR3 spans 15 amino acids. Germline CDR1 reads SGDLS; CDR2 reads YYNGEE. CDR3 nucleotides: TGTGCCAGCAGCTCCCGCCCGGGTGCGACAGATACGCAGTATTTT. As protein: CASSSRPGATDTQYF.

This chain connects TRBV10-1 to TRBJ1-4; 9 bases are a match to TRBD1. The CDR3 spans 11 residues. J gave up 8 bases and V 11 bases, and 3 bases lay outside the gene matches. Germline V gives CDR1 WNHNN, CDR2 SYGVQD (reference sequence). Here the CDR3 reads CAGTGYEKLFF. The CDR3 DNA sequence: TGCGCCGGGACAGGGTACGAAAAACTGTTTTTT.

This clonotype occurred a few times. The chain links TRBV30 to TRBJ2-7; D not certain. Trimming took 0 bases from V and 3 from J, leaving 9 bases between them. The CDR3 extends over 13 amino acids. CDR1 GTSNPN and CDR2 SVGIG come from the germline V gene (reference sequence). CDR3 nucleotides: TGTGCCTGGAGTGTACGGAACCTCTACGAGCAGTACTTC. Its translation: CAWSVRNLYEQYF. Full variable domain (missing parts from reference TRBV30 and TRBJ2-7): SQTIHQWPATLVQPVGSPLSLECTVEGTSNPNLYWYRQAAGRGLQLLFYSVGIGQISSEVPQNLSASRPQDRQFILSSKKLLLSDSGFYLCAWSVRNLYEQYFGPGTRLTVT.

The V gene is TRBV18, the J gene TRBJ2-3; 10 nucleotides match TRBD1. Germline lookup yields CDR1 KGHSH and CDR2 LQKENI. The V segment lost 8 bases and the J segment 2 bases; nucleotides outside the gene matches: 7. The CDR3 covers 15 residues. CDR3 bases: TGTGCCAGCACGATGGGACAGGGGAACACAGATACGCAGTATTTT. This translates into CASTMGQGNTDTQYF.